The 17 T cell receptor beta chains below all came from one sample that was sequenced in a study of shared clonotypes between healthy human individuals. Naive CD8 cells, CD45RO-negative and positively selected for CCR7, excluded terminally differentiated effector memory CD45RA+ cells. Using immunoSEQ multiplex PCR, the repertoire was profiled, and TCRdb retains in-frame clones only, with some absent. The table includes roughly 2,000,000 clones, about 94% detected once. Sequenced material: naive CD8+ T cells from PBMCs. These receptor sequences come from a man between 18 and 29 years old in good health. Some clones in this sample may be carry-over from other donors' samples.

CDR3 residues: CASSALLAESSYNEQFF. For the CDR3, the DNA is TGTGCCAGCAGCGCACTTCTAGCGGAAAGCTCCTACAATGAGCAGTTCTTC. V usage is TRBV9 and J usage is TRBJ2-1; the match to TRBD2 covers 7 bases. CDR1 and CDR2 from the germline V gene are SGDLS and YYNGEE. J was trimmed by 0 bases and V by 3 bases; bases with no gene match: 9. This CDR3 is built from 17 residues.

J is TRBJ1-5 and V is TRBV19, with no clear D. V lost 3 bases to trimming and J lost 5 bases, with 8 bases between them. This CDR3 is 13 amino acids long. CDR1 is LNHDA, CDR2 SQIVND, per germline (reference sequence). The DNA for the CDR3 is TGTGCCAGTAGTATTGGCAGTTATCAGCCCCAGCATTTT. This translates into CASSIGSYQPQHF.

Notes on this clone: The same CDR3 can be traced to other DNA sequences in this sample. The chain is built from TRBV13 and TRBJ2-1; D is uncertain. This CDR3 spans 14 amino acids. The V gene lost 0 bases and the J gene lost 1 base, with 4 bases spanning the gap. Germline CDR1 and CDR2: PRHDT and FYEKMQ (reference sequence). CDR3 region: CASSLGLSYNEQFF. The CDR3, as DNA: TGTGCCAGCAGCTTAGGATTGTCCTACAATGAGCAGTTCTTC.

The V and J genes are TRBV7-9 and TRBJ1-1; unclear D gene. The CDR3 runs 16 residues. In germline, CDR1 is SEHNR, CDR2 FQNEAQ (reference sequence). The V end lost 1 base, the J end lost 0 bases, and 12 bases lay between the germline ends. CDR3 protein: CASSLVVRPLNTEAFF. The CDR3 DNA reads TGTGCCAGCAGCTTAGTTGTCAGACCCTTGAACACTGAAGCTTTCTTT. The full variable domain, completed using reference TRBV7-9 and TRBJ1-1, is DTGVSQNPRHKITKRGQNVTFRCDPISEHNRLYWYRQTLGQGPEFLTYFQNEAQLEKSRLLSDRFSAERPKGSFSTLEIQRTEQGDSAMYLCASSLVVRPLNTEAFFGQGTRLTVV.

This clone was counted once. The chain combines TRBV7-9 with TRBJ2-7; maybe TRBD1 (6 bases). This CDR3 has 15 amino acids. Germline CDR1 and CDR2: SEHNR and FQNEAQ (reference sequence). The ends were cut back, 2 bases at V and 6 bases at J, with 17 bases in the middle. Written as DNA, the CDR3 is TGTGCCAGCAGCTTAACCCTCGGGGACAAAGTCGAGCAGTACTTC. Encoded protein: CASSLTLGDKVEQYF.

The V gene is TRBV9, the J gene TRBJ2-7, with D possibly TRBD1 on 6 matching bases. CDR1 is SGDLS and CDR2 is YYNGEE in the germline V gene. Deletions cut 3 bases from V and 7 bases from J, with 20 bases between. The length of the CDR3 is 15 residues. The CDR3 region has the DNA TGTGCCAGCAGCGCCCGACAGGCCAATCTACGGGAGCAGTACTTC. Its translation: CASSARQANLREQYF. Full variable domain (outside the CDR3, taken from reference TRBV9 and TRBJ2-7): DSGVTQTPKHLITATGQRVTLRCSPRSGDLSVYWYQQSLDQGLQFLIQYYNGEERAKGNILERFSAQQFPDLHSELNLSSLELGDSALYFCASSARQANLREQYFGPGTRLTVT.

This chain joins TRBV5-6 and TRBJ2-1; 14 nucleotides match TRBD2. The CDR3 sequence is 15 residues long. V lost 2 bases and J lost 8; bases outside the gene matches: 3. The V gene's germline CDR1 is SGHDT and CDR2 YYEEEE. CDR3 sequence (DNA): TGTGCCAGCAGCTTAGGGACTAGCGGGAGATATGAGCAGTTCTTC. It translates to CASSLGTSGRYEQFF.

The J gene is TRBJ1-2, the V gene TRBV29-1; no clear D gene. Germline V gene sequence: CDR1 SQVTM, CDR2 ANQGSEA. This CDR3 spans 13 amino acids. The germline V and J ends were trimmed by 7 bases and 5 bases, with 17 bases remaining between them. Here the CDR3 DNA reads TGCAGCGCCCAGCCCCTTCACAAGTATGGCTACACCTTC. Its protein product is CSAQPLHKYGYTF.

This rearrangement joins TRBV5-1 to TRBJ2-3; D is perhaps TRBD1 (6 bases). Trimming shortened V by 4 bases and J by 3 bases, and 24 bases separated the two germline ends. Germline V gives CDR1 SGHRS, CDR2 YFSETQ. This CDR3 is built from 18 residues. The CDR3 bases are TGCGCCAGCAGCCCTTGGAATGCCGGGACACAAATGACAGATACGCAGTATTTT. Its protein is CASSPWNAGTQMTDTQYF. Full variable domain (remainder filled in from reference TRBV5-1 and TRBJ2-3): KAGVTQTPRYLIKTRGQQVTLSCSPISGHRSVSWYQQTPGQGLQFLFEYFSETQRNKGNFPGRFSGRQFSNSRSEMNVSTLELGDSALYLCASSPWNAGTQMTDTQYFGPGTRLTVL.

The V call is TRBV9, the J call TRBJ2-4; TRBD2 matches at 12 bases. The germline gives CDR1 SGDLS, CDR2 YYNGEE. This CDR3 comprises 14 residues. J was trimmed by 7 bases and V by 4 bases; bases with no gene match: 3. The CDR3, as DNA: TGTGCCAGCAGCCCGACTAGCGGGAGTAACATTCAGTACTTC. It codes for CASSPTSGSNIQYF. The whole variable domain, remainder taken from reference TRBV9 and TRBJ2-4, is DSGVTQTPKHLITATGQRVTLRCSPRSGDLSVYWYQQSLDQGLQFLIQYYNGEERAKGNILERFSAQQFPDLHSELNLSSLELGDSALYFCASSPTSGSNIQYFGAGTRLSVL.

The rearrangement joins TRBV4-1 to TRBJ2-2; possibly TRBD1 for D (5 bases). Germline V gene lookup returns CDR1 MGHRA and CDR2 YSYEKL. Trimming shortened V by 1 base and J by 6 bases, and 9 bases separated the two germline ends. The CDR3 length is 14 residues. CDR3 amino acids: CASSQGQLPGELFF. Written as DNA, the CDR3 is TGCGCCAGCAGCCAAGGACAGCTTCCCGGGGAGCTGTTTTTT.

Comments on this clone: Within the sample, other DNA sequences also encode this same CDR3. This rearrangement joins TRBV7-9 to TRBJ2-5; D is undetermined. Trimming removed 4 bases at V and 3 bases at J, with 3 bases between. CDR3 size: 11 residues. Germline V CDR1 and CDR2: SEHNR, FQNEAQ (reference sequence). CDR3 sequence reads: CASSSKETQYF. The DNA for the CDR3 is TGTGCCAGCAGCTCCAAAGAGACCCAGTACTTC.

This chain joins TRBV28 and TRBJ1-2; D not resolved. This CDR3 has 14 amino acids. Germline assignment: CDR1 MDHEN and CDR2 SYDVKM. V lost 5 bases and J lost 4, with 14 bases in between. CDR3 amino acids: CASSPHWGSYGYTF. The CDR3 region has the DNA TGTGCCAGCAGTCCCCACTGGGGTAGCTATGGCTACACCTTC.

V is TRBV4-2 and J is TRBJ2-3, with 13 positions matching TRBD2. Trimming took 5 bases from V and 2 from J; bases not matched to a gene: 4. Germline loops: CDR1 LGHNA, CDR2 YNFKEQ. The CDR3 extends over 16 amino acids. The CDR3 loop is CASSLGTSGVTDTQYF. The CDR3 DNA sequence: TGTGCCAGCAGCTTAGGGACTAGCGGGGTCACAGATACGCAGTATTTT.

This rearrangement joins TRBV6-5 to TRBJ2-1; possibly TRBD1 for D (6 bases). CDR3 length equals 15 residues. V shed 2 bases and J shed 1 base, with 9 bases lying between them. CDR1 is MNHEY, CDR2 SVGAGI, per germline. CDR3 sequence reads: CASSYDRTSYNEQFF. CDR3 in DNA: TGTGCCAGCAGTTACGACAGGACTTCCTACAATGAGCAGTTCTTC.

This clone was detected only once. The chain is built from TRBV7-2 and TRBJ2-1; the match to TRBD2 covers 12 bases. The germline CDR1 and CDR2 sequences are SGHTA and FQGNSA. J was trimmed by 4 bases and V by 5 bases; bases with no gene match: 3. This CDR3 has 15 amino acids. The CDR3 loop reads CASSPTSGGYNEQFF. The CDR3 DNA is TGTGCCAGCAGCCCGACTAGCGGGGGTTACAATGAGCAGTTCTTC. Complete variable domain (other parts from reference TRBV7-2 and TRBJ2-1): GAGVSQSPSNKVTEKGKDVELRCDPISGHTALYWYRQSLGQGLEFLIYFQGNSAPDKSGLPSDRFSAERTGGSVSTLTIQRTQQEDSAVYLCASSPTSGGYNEQFFGPGTRLTVL.

The chain is built from TRBV27 and TRBJ2-7; D perhaps matches TRBD2 (6 bases). CDR1 is MNHEY, CDR2 SMNVEV, per germline (reference sequence). V was clipped by 8 bases and J by 1 base, with 12 bases between them. The CDR3 covers 13 residues. The CDR3 here is CASRWRGSYEQYF. The CDR3 nucleotides are TGTGCCAGCCGGTGGCGGGGTTCCTACGAGCAGTACTTC.